This entry lists 19 T cell receptor beta chains sequenced from one sample in a study of immune cell composition in non-small cell lung cancer. Normal lung was taken at the farthest possible site, at least 3 cm from tumour. Sequencing used immunoSEQ multiplex PCR; TCRdb keeps in-frame clones, though not all of them. The repertoire holds 4,500 to 5,000 clones, with about 65% as singletons. Sample: non-adjacent lung tissue. The receptors originated from a human donor with non-small cell lung cancer.

This sequence joins TRBV5-1 and TRBJ2-1; D is possibly TRBD1 (7 bases). The CDR3 sequence is 15 residues long. Germline V gene lookup returns CDR1 SGHRS and CDR2 YFSETQ. The germline V and J ends were trimmed by 0 bases and 6 bases, with 13 bases remaining between them. CDR3 residues: CASSLGQGGGNEQFF. In DNA form, the CDR3 reads TGCGCCAGCAGCTTGGGACAGGGAGGCGGCAATGAGCAGTTCTTC. The full variable domain, with the rest looked up from reference TRBV5-1 and TRBJ2-1, is KAGVTQTPRYLIKTRGQQVTLSCSPISGHRSVSWYQQTPGQGLQFLFEYFSETQRNKGNFPGRFSGRQFSNSRSEMNVSTLELGDSALYLCASSLGQGGGNEQFFGPGTRLTVL.

This chain uses TRBV6-1 with TRBJ1-5, with D tentatively TRBD1 (6 bases). Trimming removed 6 bases at V and 3 bases at J, with 15 bases between. Germline lookup yields CDR1 MNHNS and CDR2 SASEGT. The CDR3 consists of 15 residues. The CDR3, as DNA: TGTGCCAGCAGCTTCCGGGACACCTCCAATCAGCCCCAGCATTTT. It yields the protein CASSFRDTSNQPQHF.

J is TRBJ2-6 and V is TRBV5-1; perhaps TRBD2 as D (6 bases). V lost 4 bases to trimming and J lost 0 bases, with 11 bases between them. Germline values: CDR1 SGHRS, CDR2 YFSETQ. The CDR3 spans 16 residues. The CDR3 reads CASSPGDVSGANVLTF. The CDR3 DNA sequence: TGCGCCAGCAGCCCGGGGGATGTCTCTGGGGCCAACGTCCTGACTTTC.

This clone was picked up one time. The junction and the germline gene differ at one end; a read error may be behind it. The rearrangement joins TRBV7-7 to TRBJ2-5; a possible D gene is TRBD2 (6 bases). CDR3 size: 15 residues. The V gene's germline CDR1 is SSHAT and CDR2 FNYEAQ (reference sequence). The CDR3 nucleotides are TGTGCTAGCAGCCTGGGGAGGTCCATGCGGGAGACCCAGTACTTC. This encodes CASSLGRSMRETQYF.

This chain joins TRBV11-3 and TRBJ2-5; a possible D gene is TRBD1 (6 bases). The CDR3 is 11 amino acids. V was cut by 7 bases and J by 9 bases, with 12 bases left in between. CDR1 is SGHNT and CDR2 is YENEEA in the germline V gene. The CDR3: CASTLKGAQYF. The CDR3, as DNA: TGTGCCAGCACACTAAAGGGGGCCCAGTACTTC.

The V call is TRBV5-4, the J call TRBJ2-3; D is perhaps TRBD1 (6 bases). Germline V CDR1 and CDR2: SGHNT, YYREEE (reference sequence). The CDR3 runs to 15 residues. V lost 5 bases to trimming and J lost 0 bases, with 13 bases between them. CDR3 DNA sequence: TGTGCCAGCAGTCAAGGACAGTCCAGCACAGATACGCAGTATTTT. Its protein product is CASSQGQSSTDTQYF.

The chain carries TRBV9 and TRBJ1-2, with unresolved D. Germline V gene lookup returns CDR1 SGDLS and CDR2 YYNGEE. Deletions cut 0 bases from V and 1 base from J, with 7 bases between. The CDR3 has 14 residues. DNA for the CDR3: TGTGCCAGCAGCGTAGCCCAAGATAACTATGGCTACACCTTC. This sequence encodes CASSVAQDNYGYTF.

The chain joins TRBV19 to TRBJ1-1; 8 bases map to TRBD1. CDR1 LNHDA and CDR2 SQIVND come from the germline V gene (reference sequence). Unmatched junction bases numbered 6, after V lost 7 bases and J lost 5 bases. This CDR3 is 13 amino acids long. CDR3 in amino acids: CASKNRGRTEAFF. The DNA for the CDR3 is TGTGCCAGTAAAAACAGGGGGAGGACTGAAGCTTTCTTT.

The V and J genes are TRBV6-5 and TRBJ1-6; 7 positions match TRBD1. This CDR3 is 14 amino acids long. Germline V gene data show CDR1 as MNHEY and CDR2 as SVGAGI. Trimming at V came to 0 bases and at J to 9 bases, leaving 2 bases not matched to a gene. This CDR3 is CASSYSTGRSPLHF. In DNA, the CDR3 is TGTGCCAGCAGTTACTCGACAGGGCGTTCACCCCTCCACTTT.

The table lists this clone with a few counts. A far more abundant clone sits one base away, making this likely a read error. The same CDR3 can be traced to other DNA sequences in this sample. The chain employs TRBV4-1 and TRBJ1-4, with D perhaps TRBD1 (5 bases). Germline V gene sequence: CDR1 MGHRA, CDR2 YSYEKL. The CDR3 loop spans 14 amino acids. V gave up 0 bases and J gave up 8 bases, with 10 bases separating them. The CDR3 is CASSQDWGYEKLFF. DNA of the CDR3: TGCGCCAGCAGCCAAGATTGGGGGTACGAAAAACTGTTTTTT.

V usage is TRBV11-1 and J usage is TRBJ2-2; D unresolved. CDR3 size: 17 residues. V was shortened by 5 bases and J by 1 base, with 17 bases between the two germline ends. Germline values: CDR1 SGHAT, CDR2 FQDESV (reference sequence). The CDR3 DNA follows: TGTGCCAGCAGCCGAAGCGCTAACTACCTGAACACCGGGGAGCTGTTTTTT. It encodes CASSRSANYLNTGELFF.

The chain combines TRBV7-6 with TRBJ2-2, with 8 bases lining up with TRBD1. Per the germline V gene, CDR1 is SGHVS and CDR2 is FNYEAQ. CDR3 length: 15 amino acids. V trimming: 0 bases; J trimming: 6 bases; junction bases outside the gene matches: 3. CDR3 protein: CASSLADRVAGELFF. DNA of the CDR3: TGTGCCAGCAGCTTAGCGGACAGGGTGGCCGGGGAGCTGTTTTTT.

The V call is TRBV7-8, the J call TRBJ1-5; TRBD1 might be the D (6 bases). The V and J ends lost 5 bases and 2 bases respectively, with 19 bases between them. Germline CDR1 SGHVS, CDR2 FQNEAQ. The CDR3 covers 17 residues. CDR3 loop: CASSPLGRGAGNQPQHF. The CDR3 DNA reads TGTGCCAGCAGCCCACTAGGGCGGGGGGCCGGCAATCAGCCCCAGCATTTT.

This clone was picked up a small number of times. J is TRBJ1-3 and V is TRBV5-1, with D perhaps matching TRBD1 (6 bases). The V gene lost 0 bases and the J gene lost 4 bases, with 14 bases spanning the gap. CDR1 SGHRS and CDR2 YFSETQ come from the germline V gene. The CDR3 covers 16 residues. CDR3 DNA sequence: TGCGCCAGCAGCTTGGAGCCGGGGGCGGGCGGAAACACCATATATTTT. It is translated as CASSLEPGAGGNTIYF.

DNA of the CDR3: TGTGCCTGGAGGGACCACTACACCGGGGAGCTGTTTTTT. This sequence encodes CAWRDHYTGELFF. The gene calls are TRBV30 and TRBJ2-2, with no clear D. The V end lost 3 bases, the J end lost 3 bases, and 8 bases lay between the germline ends. The CDR3 is made up of 13 amino acids. Looked up from germline, CDR1 is GTSNPN and CDR2 is SVGIG (reference sequence).

The chain has TRBV19 and TRBJ2-7; 12 bases map to TRBD2. Germline V lookup: CDR1 LNHDA, CDR2 SQIVND (reference sequence). V lost 4 bases to trimming and J lost 3 bases; unmatched junction nucleotides: 16. CDR3 length: 19 amino acids. The CDR3 reads CASSKCRTSGELYYYEQYF. CDR3 bases: TGTGCCAGTAGTAAGTGTCGGACTAGCGGGGAGTTATATTACTACGAGCAGTACTTC.

A few counts support this clone. The chain carries TRBV7-2 and TRBJ1-5; D not certain. CDR3 length: 15 amino acids. Trimming took off 3 bases at V and 0 bases at J, with 9 bases between the two ends. Germline V gives CDR1 SGHTA, CDR2 FQGNSA. This chain's CDR3 is CASSLVSGSNQPQHF. The CDR3 DNA is TGTGCCAGCAGCTTGGTTTCGGGTAGCAATCAGCCCCAGCATTTT.

This clone was seen just once. The CDR3 nucleotides read TGTGCCAGCAGGCGGAGAGCAACTAATGAAAAACTGTTTTTT. This sequence encodes CASRRRATNEKLFF. The J gene is TRBJ1-4, the V gene TRBV5-6; D remains unclear. Between the trimmed V and J ends, which lost 5 bases and 0 bases, there was a span of 8 bases. Germline V gene lookup returns CDR1 SGHDT and CDR2 YYEEEE. The CDR3 totals 14 residues.

This clone came up a few times. The chain uses TRBV19 and TRBJ1-5; D not certain. V lost 2 bases to trimming and J lost 0 bases, with 8 bases between them. The CDR3 totals 15 residues. Per germline, CDR1 LNHDA and CDR2 SQIVND (reference sequence). DNA for the CDR3: TGTGCCAGTAGTATACAGGAATATAGCAATCAGCCCCAGCATTTT. As protein: CASSIQEYSNQPQHF.